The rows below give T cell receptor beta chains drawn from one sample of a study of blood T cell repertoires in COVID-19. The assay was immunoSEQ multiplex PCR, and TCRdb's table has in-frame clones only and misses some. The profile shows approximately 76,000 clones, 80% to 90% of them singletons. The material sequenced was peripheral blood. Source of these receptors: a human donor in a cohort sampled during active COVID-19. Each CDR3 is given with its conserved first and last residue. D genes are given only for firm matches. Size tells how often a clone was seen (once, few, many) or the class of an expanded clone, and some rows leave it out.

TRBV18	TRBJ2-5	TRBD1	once	CASSPDREETQYF	TGTGCCAGCTCACCGGACAGGGAGGAGACCCAGTACTTC
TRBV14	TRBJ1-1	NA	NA	CASSEYLGRDTEAFF	TGTGCCAGCAGCGAATATCTCGGGAGGGACACTGAAGCTTTCTTT
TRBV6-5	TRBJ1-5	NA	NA	CASRETGSGNQPQHF	TGTGCCAGCAGAGAGACAGGTAGTGGCAATCAGCCCCAGCATTTT
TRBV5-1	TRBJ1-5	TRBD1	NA	CASSPGQGEQPQHF	TGCGCCAGCAGCCCTGGACAGGGTGAACAGCCCCAGCATTTT
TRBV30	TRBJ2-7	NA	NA	CAWSVSAYEQYF	TGTGCCTGGAGTGTTTCCGCCTACGAGCAGTACTTC
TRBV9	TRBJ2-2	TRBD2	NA	CASSIGAGGPDTGELFF	TGTGCCAGCAGCATCGGAGCGGGAGGGCCCGACACCGGGGAGCTGTTTTTT
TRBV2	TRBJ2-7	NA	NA	CASSAGVEQYF	TGTGCCAGCAGCGCAGGGGTAGAGCAGTACTTC
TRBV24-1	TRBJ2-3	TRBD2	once	CATSELSGRAPDTQYF	TGTGCCACCAGTGAACTTAGCGGGAGGGCCCCAGATACGCAGTATTTT
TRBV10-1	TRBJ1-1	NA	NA	CASSMAVKGRLVEAFF	TGCGCCAGCAGTATGGCAGTAAAAGGCAGACTTGTCGAAGCTTTCTTT
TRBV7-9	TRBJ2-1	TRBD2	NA	CASRETGTSGSQFF	TGTGCCAGCAGAGAAACCGGGACTAGCGGGAGTCAGTTCTTC
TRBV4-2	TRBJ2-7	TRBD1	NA	CASSQEEGDRGTYEQYF	TGTGCCAGCAGCCAAGAGGAAGGGGACAGGGGTACCTACGAGCAGTACTTC
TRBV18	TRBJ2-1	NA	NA	CASSPDVGRNEQFF	TGTGCCAGCTCACCCGATGTTGGGCGCAATGAGCAGTTCTTC
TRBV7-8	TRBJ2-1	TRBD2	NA	CASSPLAGVIGEQFF	TGTGCCAGCAGCCCACTAGCGGGAGTTATCGGTGAGCAGTTCTTC
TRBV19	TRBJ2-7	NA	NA	CASSIEGANYEQYF	TGTGCCAGTAGTATAGAGGGGGCTAACTACGAGCAGTACTTC
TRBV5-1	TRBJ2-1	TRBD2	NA	CASSLPRTQSGSSYNEQFF	TGCGCCAGCAGCTTGCCCCGCACTCAAAGCGGGAGCTCCTACAATGAGCAGTTCTTC
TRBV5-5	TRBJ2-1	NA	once	CASSPTGGPWDNEQFF	TGTGCCAGCAGCCCGACCGGAGGGCCCTGGGACAATGAGCAGTTCTTC
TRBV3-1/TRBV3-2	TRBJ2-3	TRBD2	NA	CASSRQTSGGTDTQYF	TGTGCCAGCAGCCGTCAGACTAGCGGGGGAACAGATACGCAGTATTTT
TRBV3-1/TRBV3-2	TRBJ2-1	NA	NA	CASSERGLDREQFF	TGTGCCAGCAGCGAGCGGGGGCTGGACAGGGAGCAGTTCTTC
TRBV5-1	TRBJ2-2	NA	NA	CASSWGTSDTGELFF	TGCGCCAGCAGCTGGGGGACATCAGACACCGGGGAGCTGTTTTTT
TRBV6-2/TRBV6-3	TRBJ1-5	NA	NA	CASSYSKPGQPQHF	TGTGCCAGCAGTTACTCGAAACCGGGACAGCCCCAGCATTTT
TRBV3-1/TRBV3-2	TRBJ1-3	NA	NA	CASSQDRQTSGNTIYF	TGTGCCAGCAGCCAAGATAGACAGACCTCTGGAAACACCATATATTTT
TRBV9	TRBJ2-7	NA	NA	CASSVEAGRTYEQYF	TGTGCCAGCAGCGTAGAGGCAGGGCGAACCTACGAGCAGTACTTC
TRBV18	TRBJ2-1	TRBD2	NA	CASSPRASGNDNEQFF	TGTGCCAGCTCACCAAGGGCGAGCGGGAACGACAATGAGCAGTTCTTC
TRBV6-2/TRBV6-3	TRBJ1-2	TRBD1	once	CASSSWTGGAGGYTF	TGTGCCAGCAGTTCCTGGACAGGGGGCGCAGGTGGCTACACCTTC
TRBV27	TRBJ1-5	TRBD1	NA	CASSPGTGGNQPQHF	TGTGCCAGCAGTCCCGGGACAGGGGGCAATCAGCCCCAGCATTTT
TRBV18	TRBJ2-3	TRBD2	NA	CASSPTSGTLSSTDTQYF	TGTGCCAGCTCTCCCACTAGCGGGACCCTCTCCTCCACAGATACGCAGTATTTT
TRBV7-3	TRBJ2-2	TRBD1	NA	CASSLSPGTVQTGELFF	TGTGCCAGCAGCTTAAGCCCCGGGACAGTTCAAACCGGGGAGCTGTTTTTT
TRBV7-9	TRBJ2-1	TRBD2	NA	CASSSQTSGATNEQFF	TGTGCCAGCAGCTCCCAGACTAGCGGGGCTACCAATGAGCAGTTCTTC
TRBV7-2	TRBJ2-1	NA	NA	CASEKGNEQFF	TGTGCCAGCGAGAAGGGGAATGAGCAGTTCTTC
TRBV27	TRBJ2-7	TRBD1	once	CASRTLGQGSYEQYF	TGTGCCAGCAGGACCCTGGGACAGGGGTCCTACGAGCAGTACTTC
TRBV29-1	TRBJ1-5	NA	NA	CSVRTTGNQPQHF	TGCAGCGTCCGTACCACAGGGAATCAGCCCCAGCATTTT
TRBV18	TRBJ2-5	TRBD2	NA	CASSRLAGRQETQYF	TGTGCCAGCTCACGGCTAGCGGGGCGCCAAGAGACCCAGTACTTC
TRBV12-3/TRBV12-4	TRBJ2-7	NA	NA	CASSLSREQYF	TGTGCCAGCAGTTTATCCCGCGAGCAGTACTTC
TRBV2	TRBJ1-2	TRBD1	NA	CASGALTGMDGYTF	TGTGCCAGCGGCGCCCTGACAGGGATGGATGGCTACACCTTC
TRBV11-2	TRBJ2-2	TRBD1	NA	CASSRTGVSNTGELFF	TGTGCCAGCAGTCGTACAGGGGTATCGAACACCGGGGAGCTGTTTTTT
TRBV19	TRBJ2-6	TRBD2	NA	CASSIEEAVRGAGANVLTF	TGTGCCAGTAGTATAGAGGAAGCAGTCCGGGGGGCTGGGGCCAACGTCCTGACTTTC
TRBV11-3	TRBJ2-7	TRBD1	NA	CASSLRQGPYEQYF	TGTGCCAGCAGCCTAAGACAGGGCCCCTACGAGCAGTACTTC
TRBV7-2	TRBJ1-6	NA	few	CASSSSGSSYNSPLHF	TGTGCCAGCAGCTCGTCCGGGTCCTCCTATAATTCACCCCTCCACTTT
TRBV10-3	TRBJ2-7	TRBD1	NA	CAISTLGQRREQYF	TGTGCCATCAGTACCCTGGGACAGAGGCGGGAGCAGTACTTC
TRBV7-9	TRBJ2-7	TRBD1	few	CASSTTFTGTGSYEQYF	TGTGCCAGCAGCACAACGTTTACCGGGACAGGCTCCTACGAGCAGTACTTC
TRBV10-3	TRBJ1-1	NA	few	CAISEGGYTEAFF	TGTGCCATCAGTGAGGGGGGGTACACTGAAGCTTTCTTT
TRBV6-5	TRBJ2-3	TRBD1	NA	CASSYSIRGRSDTQYF	TGTGCCAGCAGTTACTCTATTAGGGGGCGGTCAGATACGCAGTATTTT
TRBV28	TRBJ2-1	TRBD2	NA	CASSSVAASGLHEQFF	TGTGCCAGCAGTTCGGTAGCGGCTAGCGGGTTGCATGAGCAGTTCTTC
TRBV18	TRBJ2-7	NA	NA	CASSPGVGNEQYF	TGTGCCAGCTCACCAGGGGTCGGGAACGAGCAGTACTTC
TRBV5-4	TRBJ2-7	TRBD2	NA	CASSSGTSGGGSSYEQYF	TGTGCCAGCAGCTCCGGGACTAGCGGGGGGGGAAGCTCCTACGAGCAGTACTTC
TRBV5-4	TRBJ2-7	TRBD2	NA	CASSPGLASYEQYF	TGTGCCAGCAGCCCCGGACTAGCCTCCTACGAGCAGTACTTC
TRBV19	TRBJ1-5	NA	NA	CASQNRDNQPQHF	TGTGCCAGTCAAAACAGGGACAATCAGCCCCAGCATTTT
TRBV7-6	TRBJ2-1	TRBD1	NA	CASSPGTGGDEQFF	TGTGCCAGCAGCCCAGGGACAGGGGGAGATGAGCAGTTCTTC
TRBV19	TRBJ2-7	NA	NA	CASSIGAVVGGYEQYF	TGTGCCAGTAGTATAGGGGCGGTTGTTGGGGGGTACGAGCAGTACTTC
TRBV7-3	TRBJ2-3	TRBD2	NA	CASSLYSGGPDTQYF	TGTGCCAGCAGCCTCTACAGCGGGGGGCCAGATACGCAGTATTTT
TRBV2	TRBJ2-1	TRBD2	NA	CASSEIALSGSLYNEQFF	TGTGCCAGCAGTGAAATTGCCCTTAGCGGGAGTCTCTACAATGAGCAGTTCTTC
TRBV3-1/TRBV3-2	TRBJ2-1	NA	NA	CASSQEGWGVSYNEQFF	TGTGCCAGCAGCCAAGAAGGTTGGGGGGTCTCCTACAATGAGCAGTTCTTC
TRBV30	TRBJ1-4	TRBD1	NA	CAWNTGTGGPEKLFF	TGTGCCTGGAATACCGGGACAGGGGGCCCTGAAAAACTGTTTTTT
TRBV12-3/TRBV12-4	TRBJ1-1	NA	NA	CASSLGQNTEAFF	TGTGCCAGCAGTTTGGGACAGAACACTGAAGCTTTCTTT
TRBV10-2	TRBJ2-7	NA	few	CASSPRLISSYEQYF	TGCGCCAGCTCGCCTAGACTGATTAGCTCCTACGAGCAGTACTTC
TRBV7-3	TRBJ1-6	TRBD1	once	CASSLSGTGFNSPLHF	TGTGCCAGCAGCTTATCCGGGACAGGTTTTAATTCACCCCTCCACTTT
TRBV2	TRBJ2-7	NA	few	CARTYEQYF	TGTGCCAGGACATACGAGCAGTACTTC